The T cell receptor beta chain under discussion was sequenced for a study of identical twins. General study points: With abundant cord blood beta clonotypes, insertions were fewer; memory repertoires showed no such pattern. In zero-insertion analyses, partial confounding could arise from invariant MAIT and iNKT cells.

V lost 6 bases and J 1 base, leaving 7 bases between the germline ends. CDR1 and CDR2 from the germline V gene are MNHEY and SVGAGI. The CDR3 covers 13 residues. TCRdb reprocessed the 5' RACE reads with MiXCR, giving one entry per CDR3 protein. Of roughly 1.6 million distinct CDR3 sequences in the sample, under 35% were seen once. Among all donors, each was a healthy Caucasian. In this sample, this clonotype turned up a few times. As yet, its antigen is unknown. The chain employs TRBV6-5 and TRBJ1-5; the D is unclear. This TCR derives from a newborn girl in good health. The sample was cord blood. CDR3 residues: CASREWSNQPQHF. Here the CDR3 DNA reads TGTGCCAGCAGGGAGTGGAGCAATCAGCCCCAGCATTTT.